A selection of T cell receptor beta chains follows, all from one sample in a study of blood T cell repertoires in COVID-19. Sequencing used immunoSEQ multiplex PCR; TCRdb keeps in-frame clones, though not all of them. The table shows 81,000 or so clones, with 65% to 90% occurring only once. Sequenced: peripheral blood. These TCRs come from a man aged 45-60 years with COVID-19, enrolled during active disease. Each CDR3 is given with its conserved first and last residue. The D gene is left open where the match is weak. Clone size is given for some rows only: seen once, a few or many times, or a class if the clone is expanded.

>once|TRBJ2-5|TRBD2|TRBV28
CASSLIDSGANQETQYF
TGTGCCAGCAGTTTGATTGATAGCGGGGCCAACCAAGAGACCCAGTACTTC
>.|TRBJ1-2|.|TRBV10-1
CASSGTGFNYGYTF
TGCGCCAGCAGTGGAACAGGTTTCAACTATGGCTACACCTTC
>.|TRBJ1-4|TRBD1|TRBV4-1
CASSHVGQLNEKLFF
TGCGCCAGCAGCCATGTGGGACAGCTAAATGAAAAACTGTTTTTT
>.|TRBJ2-1|.|TRBV9
CASSVASLNEQFF
TGTGCCAGCAGCGTAGCTTCCCTCAATGAGCAGTTCTTC
>.|TRBJ2-6|.|TRBV10-3
CAISESGGSGANVLTF
TGTGCCATCAGTGAGTCAGGGGGCTCTGGGGCCAACGTCCTGACTTTC
>.|TRBJ1-1|.|TRBV4-1
CASSQAPDSYTEAFF
TGCGCCAGCAGCCAAGCCCCGGACAGTTACACTGAAGCTTTCTTT
>.|TRBJ1-2|.|TRBV20-1
CSASKTPGYTF
TGCAGTGCTAGTAAGACACCCGGCTACACCTTC
>.|TRBJ2-7|TRBD2|TRBV9
CASSPPGLTYEQYF
TGTGCCAGCAGCCCACCGGGACTAACCTACGAGCAGTACTTC
>.|TRBJ2-2|TRBD1|TRBV10-3
CAISEPDRDTGELFF
TGTGCCATCAGTGAACCCGACAGGGACACCGGGGAGCTGTTTTTT
>.|TRBJ1-4|.|TRBV28
CASKEGREDGREKLFF
TGTGCCAGCAAGGAGGGACGTGAGGACGGGCGGGAAAAACTGTTTTTT
>few|TRBJ2-7|TRBD1|TRBV4-2
CASSQDSSLGDRVGYEQYF
TGTGCCAGCAGCCAAGATTCTTCTCTTGGGGACAGGGTGGGGTACGAGCAGTACTTC
>.|TRBJ2-7|.|TRBV7-2
CASSLKSGHPTYEQYF
TGTGCCAGCAGCTTAAAGTCGGGACACCCAACCTACGAGCAGTACTTC
>once|TRBJ1-1|TRBD1|TRBV30
CAWKDRGAFF
TGTGCCTGGAAGGACAGGGGAGCTTTCTTT
>few|TRBJ2-7|.|TRBV6-1
CASSESEEASYEQYF
TGTGCCAGCAGTGAATCAGAGGAGGCCTCCTACGAGCAGTACTTC
>.|TRBJ1-6|TRBD1|TRBV19
CASSIVDRGNSPLHF
TGTGCCAGTAGTATAGTCGACAGGGGCAATTCACCCCTCCACTTT
>.|TRBJ2-1|.|TRBV11-2
CASSRRIDNEQFF
TGTGCCAGCAGCCGGAGGATCGACAATGAGCAGTTCTTC
>.|TRBJ2-2|TRBD2|TRBV5-4
CASSSPGTSVGELFF
TGTGCCAGCAGCAGCCCCGGGACTAGCGTTGGGGAGCTGTTTTTT
>.|TRBJ1-2|TRBD1|TRBV6-5
CASSWTGTNYGYTF
TGTGCCAGCAGTTGGACAGGAACCAACTATGGCTACACCTTC
>.|TRBJ1-4|.|TRBV21-1
CASSQSSETNEKLFF
TGTGCCAGCAGTCAAAGCTCCGAAACTAATGAAAAACTGTTTTTT
>.|TRBJ2-7|TRBD2|TRBV6-5
CASSSPQREGTYEQYF
TGTGCCAGCAGTTCCCCCCAGCGGGAGGGAACCTACGAGCAGTACTTC
>.|TRBJ2-3|.|TRBV5-1
CASSLSMRGTDTQYF
TGCGCCAGCAGCTTGTCAATGCGGGGCACAGATACGCAGTATTTT
>.|TRBJ2-5|.|TRBV18
CASSPPETVETQYF
TGTGCCAGCTCACCACCAGAAACAGTTGAGACCCAGTACTTC
>.|TRBJ1-4|.|TRBV6-5
CAIWGATGEKLFF
TGTGCCATCTGGGGAGCCACGGGGGAAAAACTGTTTTTT
>.|TRBJ1-4|.|TRBV29-1
CSVCTTDTTNEKLFF
TGCAGCGTCTGTACGACGGACACCACTAATGAAAAACTGTTTTTT
>.|TRBJ2-1|.|TRBV24-1
CATGSSSTNEQFF
TGTGCCACGGGCTCGTCCTCCACCAATGAGCAGTTCTTC
>.|TRBJ1-3|TRBD1|TRBV4-1
CASSQGGQGRNTIYF
TGCGCCAGCAGCCAAGGTGGACAGGGCCGAAACACCATATATTTT
>.|TRBJ1-1|.|TRBV3-1/TRBV3-2
CASSLQMNTEAFF
TGTGCCAGCAGCCTTCAGATGAACACTGAAGCTTTCTTT